This entry concerns a single T cell receptor (beta chain). The sample originates from a study of T cell changes during pregnancy in multiple sclerosis. TCRdb's copy holds only in-frame clones and misses some; the assay was immunoSEQ multiplex PCR. The sample lists 15,000 to 20,000 clones; 87% were seen once. V was clipped by 1 base and J by 4 bases, with 5 bases between them. This CDR3 has 12 residues. CDR1 is SGHDT and CDR2 is YYEEEE in the germline V gene. The gene calls are TRBV5-6 and TRBJ1-1; D gene uncertain. This clonotype originated in a female donor in good health, enrolled as a control in a pregnancy study. The sample in question was CD8+ T cells from peripheral blood mononuclear cells, obtained in the third trimester of pregnancy. CDR3: CASSLRVTEAFF. CDR3 sequence (DNA): TGTGCCAGCAGCTTGCGGGTCACTGAAGCTTTCTTT.